This T cell receptor (beta chain) was captured by sequencing in a study of molecular identifiers for immune sequencing clone quantification (dated by TCRdb to about 2018). About the full investigation: For a replicate experiment, RNA from around 20,000 or 99,000 naive CD8 T cells was divided into five aliquots, of which four were sequenced. The study was a methods study using CD8 T cells to benchmark molecular-identifier clustering-based TCR repertoire sequencing (MIDCIRS) and TCR RNA copy counting. Overall study results and their limits: Modeling estimated 3 to 3.5 recovered TCR RNA copies per cell, compared with roughly 10 by digital PCR, which implies roughly 30% capture efficiency. When barcode sub-clustering was not used, chimeric consensus sequences inflated TCR diversity, with chimeras reaching as high as 47%. A single cell's worth of spiked-in Jurkat TCR RNA was reported detectable even among around 970,000 naive CD8 T cells. Highly expanded clone sizes could be underestimated if identical TCR molecules share a barcode. Naive libraries contained spiked-in Jurkat TCR RNA (roughly 10 copies' worth), which is not part of the donor repertoire. Clones above 20 RNA copies held over 98% of molecules in CMV-specific effector cells but under 1% in naive cells.

Receptor amplification or capture employed PCR. Sequencer: Illumina HiSeq 4000. Preparation of bulk TCR libraries followed a previously described approach, with the TCR primers listed in Table S5. Purification of total RNA was performed with the Qiagen AllPrep DNA/RNA kit. Before analysis, reads from multiple sequencing runs of the same library were pooled. The source study handled its data this way. Only reads with exact TCR constant sequence were kept, trimmed to 150 nt, and grouped by their 12-nt molecular barcodes. Within each barcode group, reads were sub-clustered at a 15% Levenshtein threshold, and quality-weighted consensus sequences were built per RNA molecule. Non-functional sequences were removed, as were lower-count sequences one edit away from another. Based on a fit of two negative binomial distributions, barcode sub-clusters having less than 20% of the maximum read count were discarded. TCRdb took the public reads, trimmed them with fastp at Q25, ran MiXCR for clone calling and kept in-frame beta chains. Rows matching on CDR3 protein sequence are summarized as one entry with the most common DNA and genes. V and J calls and clone size were set by TCRdb, not the authors. Here the sample has over 600,000 distinct CDR3 sequences; around 20% occur a single time. 0.7% to 1% of the sample goes to the ten largest clones.

Libraries of naive CD8 T cells were built from anywhere between about 20,000 and 1,000,000 sorted cells, with 10%, 30% or 50% of the purified RNA used. Naive CD8 T cells were FACS-sorted as CD8+CD4-CCR7+CD45RA+ on a BD FACSAria II into RLT Plus buffer. To test detection sensitivity, Jurkat RNA equivalent to over 8 TCR copies was spiked into samples of roughly 19,000-1,000,000 naive CD8 T cells. Enrichment of CD8 T cells was done with RosetteSep CD8+ T Cell Enrichment Cocktail plus Ficoll-Paque, and ACK red cell lysis came afterward. Between the V and J ends, shortened by 3 bases and 4 bases respectively, the junction contains 8 bases. CDR1 and CDR2 were assigned from the germline V gene as SGHDN and FVKESK. The CDR3 sequence holds 13 residues, the cysteine and phenylalanine included. Of the read, only the CDR3 DNA is kept; its 39 bases are in frame from base 1. This clonotype has at least ten counts. It has no known antigen specificity. One base away there is no much larger clone; base qualities are not given.

Sequenced: naive CD8+ T cells from blood, with Jurkat cell RNA spiked in. The meaning of the sample's cell subset or site label: FACS-sorted CD8+CD4-CCR7+CD45RA+ naive T cells. The receptor was derived from a human donor in good health. Some libraries in this study had Jurkat cell RNA spiked in. This chain joins TRBV14 to TRBJ2-3; no D gene is confidently identified. The CDR3 region has the sequence CASSQIFADTQYF. Read as DNA, the sequence is TGTGCCAGCAGCCAGATCTTCGCAGATACGCAGTATTTT.